A single T cell receptor beta chain is shown here with its context. As yet, its antigen is unknown. The data were taken from a study of CD8+ T cells in alopecia areata. Study at large: Treated individuals took tofacitinib by mouth, 5 to 10 mg twice daily. Points from the study as a whole: Among the 100 top clones, expanded CD8+ clones, like scalp clonality, were significantly decreased by tofacitinib.

Noted treatment: oral pan-JAK inhibitor, 5-10 mg twice daily. The investigators collected lesional scalp punch biopsies and peripheral blood from alopecia areata patients. RNA, once extracted, was reverse transcribed into cDNA for use as the sequencing template. The method was immunoSEQ multiplex PCR; TCRdb's version includes in-frame clones alone and lacks a portion of them. Here the sample spans roughly 5,000 clones, around 69% being singletons. The germline V and J ends were trimmed by 2 bases and 3 bases, with 7 bases remaining between them. CDR1 and CDR2 from the germline V gene are MNHEY and SMNVEV (reference sequence). The length of the CDR3 is 13 residues.

This sample comprised skin, obtained at week 24, from a patient treated with tofacitinib. The TCR was taken from a human donor with alopecia areata. The chain recombines TRBV27 with TRBJ1-2, with D hard to call. Here the CDR3 reads CASSLRRDYGYTF. CDR3 nucleotide sequence: TGTGCCAGCAGTTTAAGGCGGGACTATGGCTACACCTTC.